Listed below are T cell receptor beta chains from one sample, sequenced in a study of beta chain features in type 1 diabetes. Method: immunoSEQ multiplex PCR; TCRdb's copy keeps in-frame clones and lacks some. The data hold under 350,000 clones, with over 11% observed a single time. Sequenced input: naive CD4+ T cells from blood. The receptors were gathered from a man aged 25-45 years with type 1 diabetes. CDR3s include the opening cysteine and the closing phenylalanine or tryptophan. D genes are given only for firm matches. Where a row states a size, it is once, few, many or the class of an expanded clone; other rows omit it.

>TRBV7-2|17|.|.|TRBJ2-1
CASSSRVAASSYNEQFF
TGTGCCAGCAGCTCCCGGGTAGCGGCTAGCTCCTACAATGAGCAGTTCTTC
>TRBV5-4|12|few|.|TRBJ2-1
CAPGLSPNEQFF
TGTGCCCCGGGACTCTCCCCGAATGAGCAGTTCTTC
>TRBV28|13|.|.|TRBJ2-1
CANQDRLGHEQFF
TGTGCCAACCAGGACAGACTCGGGCATGAGCAGTTCTTC
>TRBV6-5|13|.|.|TRBJ2-7
CASSLDRKDEQYF
TGTGCCAGCAGCCTCGACAGGAAGGACGAGCAGTACTTC
>TRBV27|13|.|TRBD1|TRBJ1-1
CASSLGQGREAFF
TGTGCCAGCAGTCTCGGACAGGGACGGGAAGCTTTCTTT
>TRBV5-1|13|few|TRBD2|TRBJ2-1
CASSFVGGNEQFF
TGCGCCAGCAGCTTTGTGGGAGGGAATGAGCAGTTCTTC
>TRBV6-6|14|.|.|TRBJ1-5
CASTPASTNQPQHF
TGTGCCAGCACCCCCGCAAGTACTAATCAGCCCCAGCATTTT
>TRBV6-5|14|few|.|TRBJ2-7
CASTRSRVSYEQYF
TGTGCCAGCACGCGATCGCGGGTCTCCTACGAGCAGTACTTC
>TRBV5-4|14|few|TRBD1|TRBJ2-1
CASSLGQGEFEQFF
TGTGCCAGCAGCTTGGGACAGGGAGAGTTCGAGCAGTTCTTC
>TRBV7-2|13|.|.|TRBJ2-7
CASSLAAGSEQYF
TGTGCCAGCAGCTTAGCGGCAGGTAGCGAGCAGTACTTC
>TRBV28|12|.|.|TRBJ1-1
CASSLPRAGAFF
TGTGCCAGCAGCCTACCGCGGGCCGGAGCTTTCTTT
>TRBV6-5|15|.|TRBD1|TRBJ1-3
CASRPTGWSGNTIYF
TGTGCCAGCAGACCGACAGGGTGGAGTGGAAACACCATATATTTT
>TRBV20-1|11|.|.|TRBJ2-3
CSASFPDTQYF
TGCAGTGCTAGCTTCCCAGATACGCAGTATTTT
>TRBV7-9|14|.|TRBD1|TRBJ1-2
CASSLAEGADGYTF
TGTGCCAGCAGCTTAGCGGAGGGGGCAGATGGCTACACCTTC
>TRBV19|12|.|.|TRBJ1-1
CASMDGDTEAFF
TGTGCCAGTATGGACGGGGACACTGAAGCTTTCTTT
>TRBV2|13|.|TRBD2|TRBJ2-1
CASGLTSFFAQFF
TGTGCCAGCGGCTTGACTAGCTTCTTTGCCCAGTTCTTC
>TRBV15|15|few|.|TRBJ2-7
CATSRAPQGTYEQYF
TGTGCCACCAGCAGAGCCCCCCAGGGGACCTACGAGCAGTACTTC
>TRBV28|15|.|.|TRBJ2-6
CASSLYSSGANVLTF
TGTGCCAGCAGTTTGTACAGCTCTGGGGCCAACGTCCTGACTTTC
>TRBV4-3|16|.|.|TRBJ2-1
CASSQGVYPSYNEQFF
TGCGCCAGCAGCCAAGGAGTTTACCCGTCCTACAATGAGCAGTTCTTC
>TRBV5-1|13|few|.|TRBJ2-3
CASSLGHTDTQYF
TGCGCCAGCAGCTTGGGACACACAGATACGCAGTATTTT
>TRBV5-1|14|few|.|TRBJ1-1
CASSSQGGNTEAFF
TGCGCCAGCAGCAGCCAGGGAGGCAACACTGAAGCTTTCTTT
>TRBV6-1|13|.|TRBD1|TRBJ2-1
CASRGTGGDEQFF
TGTGCCAGCAGAGGGACAGGCGGCGATGAGCAGTTCTTC
>TRBV5-1|12|.|.|TRBJ2-1
CASSFTYNEQFF
TGCGCCAGCAGCTTTACCTACAATGAGCAGTTCTTC
>TRBV5-6|17|.|TRBD1|TRBJ2-1
CASSQTATGYSYNEQFF
TGTGCCAGCAGCCAGACAGCGACAGGGTACTCCTACAATGAGCAGTTCTTC
>TRBV4-1|13|once|.|TRBJ2-7
CASTQHRCYEQYF
TGCGCCAGCACCCAACACAGATGCTACGAGCAGTACTTC
>TRBV2|14|few|TRBD2|TRBJ2-7
CASSEEGLTYEQYF
TGTGCCAGCAGTGAAGAGGGACTAACCTACGAGCAGTACTTC
>TRBV29-1|13|.|TRBD2|TRBJ2-1
CFSRGDFYNEQFF
TGTTTTTCCCGGGGGGACTTCTACAATGAGCAGTTCTTC
>TRBV25-1|14|.|.|TRBJ2-2
CASSRDTPTGELFF
TGTGCCAGCAGTAGGGACACTCCCACCGGGGAGCTGTTTTTT
>TRBV7-9|15|.|.|TRBJ2-1
CASSPVASSYNEQFF
TGTGCCAGCAGCCCAGTAGCGAGTTCCTACAATGAGCAGTTCTTC
>TRBV7-9|10|few|.|TRBJ1-1
CASSLERGIF
TGTGCCAGCAGCTTAGAGAGAGGCATTTTT
>TRBV18|16|.|.|TRBJ2-7
CASSREGGPLSYEQYF
TGTGCCAGCTCACGCGAAGGAGGGCCCCTCTCCTACGAGCAGTACTTC
>TRBV5-1|15|.|.|TRBJ2-7
CASRSDGGNSYEQYF
TGCGCCAGCAGGTCCGACGGAGGAAACTCCTACGAGCAGTACTTC
>TRBV27|19|few|TRBD1|TRBJ2-6
CASSLSSPGTGSGANVLTF
TGTGCCAGCAGTCTATCAAGTCCCGGGACAGGGTCTGGGGCCAACGTCCTGACTTTC
>TRBV15|14|few|TRBD1|TRBJ1-5
CATSMTGGSQPQHF
TGTGCCACCAGCATGACAGGGGGCTCTCAGCCCCAGCATTTT
>TRBV6-1|11|few|.|TRBJ1-1
CASRESGEAFF
TGTGCCAGCAGGGAGAGCGGTGAAGCTTTCTTT
>TRBV4-3|16|.|.|TRBJ2-7
CASSQDVPRGAYEQYF
TGCGCCAGCAGCCAAGATGTCCCCAGGGGGGCCTACGAGCAGTACTTC
>TRBV28|16|.|TRBD2|TRBJ2-1
CASSFSGLAGEGEQFF
TGTGCCAGCAGTTTTAGTGGTCTAGCGGGAGAGGGAGAGCAGTTCTTC
>TRBV18|14|few|.|TRBJ1-5
CASSPRQVNQPQHF
TGTGCCAGCTCACCCCGACAGGTGAATCAGCCCCAGCATTTT
>TRBV5-1|15|.|TRBD2|TRBJ2-7
CASSLGSSGKGEQYF
TGCGCCAGCAGCTTGGGTTCTAGCGGGAAAGGCGAGCAGTACTTC
>TRBV4-1|15|few|TRBD1|TRBJ2-7
CASSQGTGSFYEQYF
TGCGCCAGCAGCCAAGGGACAGGGTCATTCTACGAGCAGTACTTC
>TRBV28|15|once|.|TRBJ2-1
CASSSGGRVSNEQFF
TGTGCCAGCAGTTCCGGGGGACGAGTGTCCAATGAGCAGTTCTTC
>TRBV9|16|.|.|TRBJ2-7
CASSVSGLPSSYEQYF
TGTGCCAGCAGCGTGAGCGGACTACCCAGCTCCTACGAGCAGTACTTC
>TRBV18|15|few|TRBD2|TRBJ2-7
CASSRTSGKTYEQYF
TGTGCCAGCTCACGGACTAGCGGGAAGACCTACGAGCAGTACTTC
>TRBV7-2|14|few|.|TRBJ1-5
CASSYSGSGQPQHF
TGTGCCAGCAGCTACTCAGGGTCGGGTCAGCCCCAGCATTTT
>TRBV19|14|few|TRBD2|TRBJ2-2
CASSIGRDAGELFF
TGTGCCAGTAGTATTGGGAGGGACGCCGGGGAGCTGTTTTTT
>TRBV27|14|.|.|TRBJ1-1
CASSLEQRNTEAFF
TGTGCCAGCAGTTTGGAACAGAGGAACACTGAAGCTTTCTTT
>TRBV5-4|16|few|TRBD2|TRBJ2-3
CASSLGVAGVADTQYF
TGTGCCAGCAGCTTGGGGGTAGCGGGAGTGGCAGATACGCAGTATTTT
>TRBV9|14|few|.|TRBJ2-7
CASSVTGTSYEQYF
TGTGCCAGCAGCGTAACGGGGACTTCCTACGAGCAGTACTTC
>TRBV7-9|11|many|.|TRBJ2-1
CASSSLNEQFF
TGTGCCAGCAGCTCTCTAAATGAGCAGTTCTTC
>TRBV20-1|11|few|.|TRBJ1-1
CSASGSFEAFF
TGCAGTGCTAGCGGGAGCTTCGAGGCTTTCTTT
>TRBV25-1|15|.|.|TRBJ2-1
CASSELDSSYNEQFF
TGTGCCAGCAGTGAATTGGACAGCTCCTACAATGAGCAGTTCTTC
>TRBV11-1|15|.|.|TRBJ2-3
CASSNSVTSTDTQYF
TGTGCCAGCAGCAACAGTGTCACTAGCACAGATACGCAGTATTTT
>TRBV18|15|few|TRBD2|TRBJ2-1
CASSQLAGGDNEQFF
TGTGCCAGCTCCCAACTAGCGGGAGGCGACAATGAGCAGTTCTTC
>TRBV2|16|few|TRBD1|TRBJ2-3
CASSDRAGGVTDTQYF
TGTGCCAGCAGTGATAGGGCAGGGGGAGTCACAGATACGCAGTATTTT
>TRBV6-6|15|few|TRBD2|TRBJ2-7
CASSYLSLAGGEQYF
TGTGCCAGCAGTTACTTGAGTCTGGCGGGAGGAGAGCAGTACTTC
>TRBV28|15|.|TRBD2|TRBJ2-7
CASSSHGLAGVEQYF
TGTGCCAGCAGTTCCCACGGACTAGCGGGAGTAGAGCAGTACTTC
>TRBV12-5|15|few|TRBD2|TRBJ2-3
CASGGLAGVTDTQYF
TGTGCTAGTGGGGGACTAGCGGGAGTCACAGATACGCAGTATTTT